This T cell receptor (beta chain) was sequenced during a study of T cells after yellow fever vaccination. Study findings and constraints: Boosting was followed by the reappearance of most primary-vaccination clones (about 97% CD4, roughly 90% CD8). Compared with primary, the secondary response was weaker and peaked at day 5, not 15. The CD4 and CD8 compartments had a small share of their clonotypes in common.

Concerning this clonotype: Its antigen is currently unknown.

The V gene lost 6 bases and the J gene lost 0 bases, with 16 bases spanning the gap. Germline assignment: CDR1 SNHLY and CDR2 FYNNEI. The CDR3 has 16 residues. TCR cDNA was made by 5'RACE template switching, adding a universal primer site and UMIs. From the 5' RACE reads, TCRdb called clonotypes with MiXCR, one entry per CDR3 protein. The table shows hundreds of thousands of distinct CDR3 sequences, with roughly a sixth occurring only once. The specimen comprised PBMCs, sampled before the yellow fever booster vaccination. The origin of this receptor is a man aged 18 to 29 who received the YFV17D yellow fever vaccine. The chain has TRBV2 and TRBJ2-3, with D possibly matching TRBD1 (6 bases). CDR3 DNA sequence: TGTGCCAGCAGATCGGACAGTACCACTAGCACAGATACGCAGTATTTT. Amino acid sequence: CASRSDSTTSTDTQYF.